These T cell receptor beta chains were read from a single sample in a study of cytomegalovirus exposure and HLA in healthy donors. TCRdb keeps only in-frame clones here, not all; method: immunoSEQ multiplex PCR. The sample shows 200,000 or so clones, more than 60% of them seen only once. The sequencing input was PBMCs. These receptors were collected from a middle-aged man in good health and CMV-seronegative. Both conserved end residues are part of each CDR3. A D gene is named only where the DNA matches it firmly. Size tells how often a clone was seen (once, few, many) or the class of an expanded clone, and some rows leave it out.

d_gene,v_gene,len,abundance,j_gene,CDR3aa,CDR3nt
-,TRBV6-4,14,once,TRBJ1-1,CASSEAGVHTEAFF,TGTGCCAGCAGTGAGGCAGGGGTGCACACTGAAGCTTTCTTT
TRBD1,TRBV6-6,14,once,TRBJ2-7,CASSKGTGGYEQYF,TGTGCCAGCAGTAAAGGGACAGGAGGTTACGAGCAGTACTTC
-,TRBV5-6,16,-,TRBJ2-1,CASSTADRDSYNEQFF,TGTGCCAGCAGCACAGCGGACAGAGACTCCTACAATGAGCAGTTCTTC
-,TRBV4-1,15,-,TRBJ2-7,CASSHRQENSYEQYF,TGCGCCAGCAGCCATCGACAGGAGAACTCCTACGAGCAGTACTTC
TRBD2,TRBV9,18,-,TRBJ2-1,CASSVGRASGSFYNEQFF,TGTGCCAGCAGCGTGGGGAGGGCTAGCGGGAGTTTCTACAATGAGCAGTTCTTC
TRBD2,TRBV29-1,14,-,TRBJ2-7,CSVVGVGRGGEQYF,TGCAGCGTTGTGGGGGTAGGGCGGGGGGGCGAGCAGTACTTC
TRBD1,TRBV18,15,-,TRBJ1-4,CASSLRQGDREKLFF,TGTGCCAGCTCACTCCGACAGGGGGATCGAGAAAAACTGTTTTTT
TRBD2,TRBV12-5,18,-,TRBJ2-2,CASGFRTSGVQGTGELFF,TGTGCTAGTGGTTTCAGGACTAGCGGGGTACAAGGGACCGGGGAGCTGTTTTTT
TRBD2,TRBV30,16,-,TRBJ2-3,CAWSGAVGRTTDTQYF,TGTGCCTGGAGTGGGGCGGTCGGGAGGACCACAGATACGCAGTATTTT
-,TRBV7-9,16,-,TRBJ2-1,CASSLPGAGGYNEQFF,TGTGCCAGCAGCTTACCAGGGGCGGGTGGGTACAATGAGCAGTTCTTC
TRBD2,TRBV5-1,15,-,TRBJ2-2,CASSLGPGGTGELFF,TGCGCCAGCAGCTTGGGACCCGGGGGGACCGGGGAGCTGTTTTTT
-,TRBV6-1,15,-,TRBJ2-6,CASRGRFSGANVLTF,TGTGCCAGCAGAGGCAGGTTCTCTGGGGCCAACGTCCTGACTTTC
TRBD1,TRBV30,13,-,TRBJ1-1,CAWSYDRGTEAFF,TGTGCCTGGAGTTACGACAGGGGCACTGAAGCTTTCTTT
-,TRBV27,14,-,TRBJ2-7,CASSVTGPYVEQYF,TGTGCCAGCAGTGTGACAGGTCCCTACGTAGAGCAGTACTTC
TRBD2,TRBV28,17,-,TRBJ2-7,CASNAPGLAGGAYEQYF,TGTGCCAGCAATGCCCCGGGACTAGCGGGGGGGGCCTACGAGCAGTACTTC
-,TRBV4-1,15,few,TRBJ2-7,CASSAGTVSSYEQYF,TGCGCCAGCAGCGCCGGGACTGTAAGCTCCTACGAGCAGTACTTC
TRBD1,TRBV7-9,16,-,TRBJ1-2,CASGGVGEGAFYGYTF,TGTGCCAGCGGCGGAGTTGGTGAGGGGGCATTCTATGGCTACACCTTC
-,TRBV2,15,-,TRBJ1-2,CASTRLLENYHGYTF,TGTGCCAGCACTAGACTTCTGGAGAACTACCATGGCTACACCTTC
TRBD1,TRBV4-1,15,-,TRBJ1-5,CASSQWGTGDQPQHF,TGCGCCAGCAGCCAATGGGGGACAGGGGATCAGCCCCAGCATTTT
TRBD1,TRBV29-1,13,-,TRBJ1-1,CSVDGQGDFEAFF,TGCAGCGTTGACGGACAGGGGGACTTTGAAGCTTTCTTT
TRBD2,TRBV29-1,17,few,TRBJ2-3,CSVVGVSGRQSTDTQYF,TGCAGCGTTGTAGGTGTTAGCGGGAGGCAGAGCACAGATACGCAGTATTTT
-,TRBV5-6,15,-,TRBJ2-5,CASSVNPGQRETQYF,TGTGCCAGCAGCGTAAATCCGGGCCAGCGGGAGACCCAGTACTTC
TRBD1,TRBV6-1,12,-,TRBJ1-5,CASKGANQPQHF,TGTGCCAGCAAGGGGGCGAATCAGCCCCAGCATTTT
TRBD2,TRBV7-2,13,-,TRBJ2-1,CASSLGLVVEQFF,TGTGCCAGCAGCTTGGGACTAGTCGTTGAGCAGTTCTTC
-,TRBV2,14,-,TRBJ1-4,CASRSQGLREKLFF,TGTGCCAGCAGAAGCCAGGGGTTGAGGGAAAAACTGTTTTTT
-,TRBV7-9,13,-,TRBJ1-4,CASSPGQGEKLFF,TGTGCCAGCAGCCCAGGTCAGGGGGAAAAACTGTTTTTT
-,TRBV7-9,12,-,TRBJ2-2,CSSSLYTGELFF,TGTTCCAGCAGCCTATACACCGGGGAGCTGTTTTTT
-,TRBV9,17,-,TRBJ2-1,CASSVGRGSGVFSEQFF,TGTGCCAGCAGCGTAGGGAGAGGGTCGGGAGTATTCAGTGAGCAGTTCTTC
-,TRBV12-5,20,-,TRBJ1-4,CASGLVQFRGSDGSPQELFF,TGTGCTAGTGGTTTGGTACAATTTCGGGGTTCGGACGGATCCCCCCAAGAACTGTTTTTT
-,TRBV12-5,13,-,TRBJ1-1,CASGLTGNTEAFF,TGTGCTAGTGGGTTGACAGGGAACACTGAAGCTTTCTTT
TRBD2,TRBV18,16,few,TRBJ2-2,CASSPLASGRTGELFF,TGTGCCAGCTCACCCCTGGCTAGCGGGAGGACCGGGGAGCTGTTTTTT
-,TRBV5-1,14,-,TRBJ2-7,CASSLEGSSYEQYF,TGCGCCAGCAGCTTGGAAGGTAGCAGCTACGAGCAGTACTTC
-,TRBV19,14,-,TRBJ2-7,CASSLRGLNYEQYF,TGTGCCAGTAGTTTAAGGGGTTTAAACTACGAGCAGTACTTC
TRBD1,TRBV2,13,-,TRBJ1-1,CASGTGGNTEAFF,TGTGCCAGCGGGACAGGGGGGAACACTGAAGCTTTCTTT
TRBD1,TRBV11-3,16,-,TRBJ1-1,CASSRGTGGRNTEAFF,TGTGCCAGCAGCCGAGGGACAGGAGGGAGGAACACTGAAGCTTTCTTT